The clone carrying this T cell receptor (beta chain) occurred once. This sample stems from a study of control samples from healthy donors and cancer patients. Data came from immunoSEQ multiplex PCR; TCRdb stores just in-frame clones and leaves some out. This sample has approximately 90,000 clones, with about nine tenths found just once. The V and J ends lost 7 bases and 3 bases respectively, with 16 bases between them. From germline, CDR1 is MNHEY and CDR2 SVGAGI. CDR3 length: 14 residues. This receptor was obtained from a woman aged 70-85 years in good health. The chain employs TRBV6-5 and TRBJ2-7; D is perhaps TRBD1 or TRBD2 (5 bases each). Sequenced input: blood. The DNA for the CDR3 is TGTGCCAGCACGCAGAGGGGCAGGAACTACGAGCAGTACTTC. Residues: CASTQRGRNYEQYF.